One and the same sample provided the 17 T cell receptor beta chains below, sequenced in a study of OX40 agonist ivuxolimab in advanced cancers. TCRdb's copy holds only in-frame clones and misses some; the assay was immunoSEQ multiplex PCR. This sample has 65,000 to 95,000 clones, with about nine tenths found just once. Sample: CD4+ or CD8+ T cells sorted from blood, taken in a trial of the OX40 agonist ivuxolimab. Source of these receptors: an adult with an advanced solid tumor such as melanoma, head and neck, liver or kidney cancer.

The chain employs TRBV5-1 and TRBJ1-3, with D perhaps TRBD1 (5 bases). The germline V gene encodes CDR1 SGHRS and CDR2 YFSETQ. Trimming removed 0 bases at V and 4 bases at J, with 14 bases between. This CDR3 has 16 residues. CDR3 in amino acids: CASSLVGGGAGNTIYF. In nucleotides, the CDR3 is TGCGCCAGCAGCTTGGTTGGAGGAGGGGCGGGAAACACCATATATTTT. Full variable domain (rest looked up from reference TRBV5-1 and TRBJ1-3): KAGVTQTPRYLIKTRGQQVTLSCSPISGHRSVSWYQQTPGQGLQFLFEYFSETQRNKGNFPGRFSGRQFSNSRSEMNVSTLELGDSALYLCASSLVGGGAGNTIYFGEGSWLTVV.

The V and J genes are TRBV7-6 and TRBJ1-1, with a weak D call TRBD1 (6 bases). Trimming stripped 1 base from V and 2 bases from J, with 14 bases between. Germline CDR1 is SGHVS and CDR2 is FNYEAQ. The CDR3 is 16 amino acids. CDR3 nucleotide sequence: TGTGCCAGCAGCTTAGTGGAAGGGGGGTTAAACACTGAAGCTTTCTTT. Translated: CASSLVEGGLNTEAFF.

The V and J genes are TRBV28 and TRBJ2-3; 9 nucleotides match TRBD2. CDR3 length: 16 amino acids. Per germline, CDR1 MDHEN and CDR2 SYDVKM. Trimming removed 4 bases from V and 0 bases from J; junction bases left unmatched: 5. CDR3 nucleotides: TGTGCCAGCAGTTCGCCCGGACTAGCGAGCACAGATACGCAGTATTTT. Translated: CASSSPGLASTDTQYF.

The CDR3 nucleotides read TGTGCCAGCAGCCCCATCAGGGTCCAGCCCCAGCATTTT. This encodes CASSPIRVQPQHF. The chain joins TRBV28 to TRBJ1-5, with D perhaps matching TRBD1 (5 bases). CDR3 length equals 13 residues. Germline lookup yields CDR1 MDHEN and CDR2 SYDVKM. V was pared by 6 bases and J by 7 bases, with 13 bases between.

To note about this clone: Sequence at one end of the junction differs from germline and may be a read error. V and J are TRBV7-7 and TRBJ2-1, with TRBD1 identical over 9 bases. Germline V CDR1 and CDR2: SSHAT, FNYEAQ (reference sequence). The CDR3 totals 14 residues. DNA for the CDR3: TGTGCTAGCAGCCGGGACAGGGTTTCAAATGAGCAGTTCTTC. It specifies CASSRDRVSNEQFF. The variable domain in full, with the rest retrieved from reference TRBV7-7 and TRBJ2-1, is GAGVSQSPRYKVTKRGQDVTLRCDPISSHATLYWYQQALGQGPEFLTYFNYEAQPDKSGLPSDRFSAERPEGSISTLTIQRTEQRDSAMYRCASSRDRVSNEQFFGPGTRLTVL.

CDR3: CASSLSVEVSAQHF. In nucleotides, the CDR3 is TGTGCCAGCAGTTTGTCTGTAGAGGTGTCGGCCCAGCATTTT. The V gene is TRBV28, the J gene TRBJ1-5; D is undetermined. Germline V gives CDR1 MDHEN, CDR2 SYDVKM. V dropped 3 bases and J dropped 11 bases, with 17 bases sitting between them. The CDR3 has 14 residues.

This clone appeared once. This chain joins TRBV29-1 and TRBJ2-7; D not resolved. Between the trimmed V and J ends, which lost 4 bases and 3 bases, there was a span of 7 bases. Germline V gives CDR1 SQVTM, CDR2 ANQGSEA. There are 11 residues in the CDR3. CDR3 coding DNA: TGCAGCGTTGTGACGAGCTACGAGCAGTACTTC. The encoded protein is CSVVTSYEQYF.

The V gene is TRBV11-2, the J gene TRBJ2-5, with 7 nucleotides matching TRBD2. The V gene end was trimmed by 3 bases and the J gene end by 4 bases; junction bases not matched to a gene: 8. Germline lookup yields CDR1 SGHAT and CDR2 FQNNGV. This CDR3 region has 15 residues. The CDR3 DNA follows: TGTGCCAGCAGCTTTAGCGGACTAGTAGGAGAGACCCAGTACTTC. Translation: CASSFSGLVGETQYF.

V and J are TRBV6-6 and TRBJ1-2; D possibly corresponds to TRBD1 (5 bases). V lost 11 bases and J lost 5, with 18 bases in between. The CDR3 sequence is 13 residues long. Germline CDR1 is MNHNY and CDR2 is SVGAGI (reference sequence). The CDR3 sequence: CAGTRPGGYGYTF. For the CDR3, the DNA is TGTGCCGGGACCCGACCGGGGGGGTATGGCTACACCTTC.

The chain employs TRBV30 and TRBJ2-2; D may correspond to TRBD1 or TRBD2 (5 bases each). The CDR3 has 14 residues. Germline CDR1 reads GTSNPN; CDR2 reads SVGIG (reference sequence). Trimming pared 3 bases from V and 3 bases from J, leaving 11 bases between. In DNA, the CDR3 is TGTGCCTGGAGGGGGGACGCTGACACCGGGGAGCTGTTTTTT. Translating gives CAWRGDADTGELFF.

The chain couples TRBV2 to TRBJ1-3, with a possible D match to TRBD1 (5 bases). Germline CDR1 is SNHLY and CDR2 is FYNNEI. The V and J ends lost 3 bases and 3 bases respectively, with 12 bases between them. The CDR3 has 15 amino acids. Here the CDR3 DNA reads TGTGCCAGCAGTGAGGGGGGTATCGGTGGAAACACCATATATTTT. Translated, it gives CASSEGGIGGNTIYF.

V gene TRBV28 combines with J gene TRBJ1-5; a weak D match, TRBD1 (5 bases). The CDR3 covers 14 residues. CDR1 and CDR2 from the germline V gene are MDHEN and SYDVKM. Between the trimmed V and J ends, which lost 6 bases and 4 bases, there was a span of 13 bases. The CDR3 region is CASSNGGSNQPQHF. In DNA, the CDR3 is TGTGCCAGCAGCAACGGGGGAAGTAATCAGCCCCAGCATTTT. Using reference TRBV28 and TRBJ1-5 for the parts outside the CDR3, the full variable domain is DVKVTQSSRYLVKRTGEKVFLECVQDMDHENMFWYRQDPGLGLRLIYFSYDVKMKEKGDIPEGYSVSREKKERFSLILESASTNQTSMYLCASSNGGSNQPQHFGDGTRLSIL.

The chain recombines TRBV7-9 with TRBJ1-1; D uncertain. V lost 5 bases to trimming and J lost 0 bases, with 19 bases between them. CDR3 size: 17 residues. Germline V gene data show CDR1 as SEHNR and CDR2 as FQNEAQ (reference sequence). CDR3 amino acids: CASSLIVAVLMNTEAFF. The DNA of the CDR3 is TGTGCCAGCAGCCTGATCGTGGCAGTGCTCATGAACACTGAAGCTTTCTTT.

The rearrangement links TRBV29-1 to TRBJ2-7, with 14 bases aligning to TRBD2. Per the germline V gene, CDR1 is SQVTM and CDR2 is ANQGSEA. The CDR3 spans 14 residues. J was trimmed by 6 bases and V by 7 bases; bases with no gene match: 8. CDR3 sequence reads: CSAGLAGGSSEQYF. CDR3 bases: TGCAGCGCTGGACTAGCGGGAGGTTCGAGCGAGCAGTACTTC.

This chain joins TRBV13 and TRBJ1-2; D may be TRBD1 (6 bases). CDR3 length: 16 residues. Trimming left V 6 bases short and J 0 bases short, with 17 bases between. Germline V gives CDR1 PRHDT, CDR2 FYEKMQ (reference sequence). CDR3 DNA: TGTGCCAGCAGATTACTCGGGACATCTCCTAACTATGGCTACACCTTC. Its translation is CASRLLGTSPNYGYTF.

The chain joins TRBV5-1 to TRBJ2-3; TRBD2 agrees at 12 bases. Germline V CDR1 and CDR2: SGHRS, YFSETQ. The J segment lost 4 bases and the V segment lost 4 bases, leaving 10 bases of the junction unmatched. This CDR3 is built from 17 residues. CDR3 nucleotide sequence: TGCGCCAGCAGCCCCACGCTAGCGGGAGGGCCCCCAGATACGCAGTATTTT. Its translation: CASSPTLAGGPPDTQYF.

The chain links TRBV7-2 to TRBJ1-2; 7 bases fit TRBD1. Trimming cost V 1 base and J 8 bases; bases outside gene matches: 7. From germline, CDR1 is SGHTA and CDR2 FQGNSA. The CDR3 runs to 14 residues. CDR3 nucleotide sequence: TGTGCCAGCAGCTTAGGGTATGGACAGGTCGGCTACACCTTC. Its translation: CASSLGYGQVGYTF.